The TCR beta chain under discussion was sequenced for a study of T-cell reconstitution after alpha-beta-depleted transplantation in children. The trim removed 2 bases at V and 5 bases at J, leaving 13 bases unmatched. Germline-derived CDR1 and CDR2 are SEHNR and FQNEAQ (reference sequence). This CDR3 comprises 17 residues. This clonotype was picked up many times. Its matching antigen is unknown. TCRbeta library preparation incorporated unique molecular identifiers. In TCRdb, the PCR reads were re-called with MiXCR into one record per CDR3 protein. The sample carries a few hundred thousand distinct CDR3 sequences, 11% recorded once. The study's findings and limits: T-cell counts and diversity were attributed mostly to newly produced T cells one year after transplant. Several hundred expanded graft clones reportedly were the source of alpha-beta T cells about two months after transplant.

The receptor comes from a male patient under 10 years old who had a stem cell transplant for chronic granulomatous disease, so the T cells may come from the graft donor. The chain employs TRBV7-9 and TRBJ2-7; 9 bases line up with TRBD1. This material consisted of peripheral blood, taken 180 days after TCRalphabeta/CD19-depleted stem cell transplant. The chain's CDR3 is CASSLRPGQGNLDEQYF. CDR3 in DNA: TGTGCCAGCAGCTTACGGCCGGGACAGGGTAATTTGGACGAGCAGTACTTC.